One and the same sample provided the 5 T cell receptor beta chains below, sequenced in a study of graft-versus-host responses after intestinal transplantation. These receptors have no known antigen. TCRdb's table, derived via immunoSEQ multiplex PCR, lists solely in-frame clones and lacks some. This sample yields about 130,000 clones, of which about nine tenths are seen a single time; about 0.2% belongs to the top ten. Material: unstimulated CD4+ T cells sorted from spleen or lymph node cells, obtained before intestinal transplant. Receptor source: a human donor who received an intestinal transplant.

This chain connects TRBV28 to TRBJ1-1; possibly TRBD1 for D (5 bases). Germline CDR1 reads MDHEN; CDR2 reads SYDVKM. The V and J ends lost 4 bases and 0 bases respectively, with 15 bases between them. There are 16 residues in the CDR3. Here the CDR3 DNA reads TGTGCCAGCAGTTCTGAAGGGGCGAGGATGAACACTGAAGCTTTCTTT. Translating gives CASSSEGARMNTEAFF.

The chain uses TRBV2 and TRBJ1-1; D may be TRBD1 (5 bases). Germline V CDR1 and CDR2: SNHLY, FYNNEI. The CDR3 totals 13 residues. The V end was cut by 10 bases, the J end by 5 bases, with 17 bases between. The CDR3 reads CANAQGSETEAFF. CDR3 DNA sequence: TGTGCCAACGCTCAGGGCTCGGAAACTGAAGCTTTCTTT. Filled out from reference TRBV2 and TRBJ1-1, the complete variable domain reads EPEVTQTPSHQVTQMGQEVILRCVPISNHLYFYWYRQILGQKVEFLVSFYNNEISEKSEIFDDQFSVERPDGSNFTLKIRSTKLEDSAMYFCANAQGSETEAFFGQGTRLTVV.

The rearrangement joins TRBV27 to TRBJ1-6, with D possibly TRBD1 on 6 matching bases. This CDR3 is built from 15 residues. Per the germline V gene, CDR1 is MNHEY and CDR2 is SMNVEV (reference sequence). Deletions cut 6 bases from V and 8 bases from J, with 17 bases between. CDR3 region: CASSLYRDNHSPLHF. The CDR3 DNA reads as TGTGCCAGCAGCCTTTACCGGGACAACCATTCACCCCTCCACTTT.

CDR3 coding DNA: TGTGCCAGCACCCTAGGGGCCCTGGCTGATGAAAAACTGTTTTTT. It is translated as CASTLGALADEKLFF. The gene calls are TRBV25-1 and TRBJ1-4; D perhaps matches TRBD1 (5 bases). Per the germline V gene, CDR1 is MGHDK and CDR2 is SYGVNS. The CDR3 consists of 15 residues. Trimming stripped 7 bases from V and 6 bases from J, with 18 bases between.

This chain joins TRBV5-1 and TRBJ2-3; TRBD2 agrees at 14 bases. This CDR3 contains 17 residues. With V trimmed by 4 bases and J by 0 bases, 4 bases remained unmatched. Germline assignment: CDR1 SGHRS and CDR2 YFSETQ. The CDR3 reads CASSGGTSGRSTDTQYF. The CDR3 DNA reads as TGCGCCAGCAGCGGCGGGACTAGCGGGAGAAGCACAGATACGCAGTATTTT.